Below are 26 T cell receptor beta chains sequenced from a single sample in a study of blood T cell repertoires in COVID-19. This table comes from immunoSEQ multiplex PCR, and its TCRdb copy is limited to in-frame clones, with some not included. The profile covers 270,000 or so clones, with around 82% appearing a single time and roughly 3.1% taken by the ten largest. The sequencing sample was made of peripheral blood. The receptors were sampled from a woman between 18 and 29 years old with acute or convalescent COVID-19.

The chain is built from TRBV18 and TRBJ2-5; tentative D call: TRBD1 (6 bases). CDR3 length equals 12 residues. The germline CDR1 and CDR2 sequences are KGHSH and LQKENI. Deletions cut 3 bases from V and 5 bases from J, with 7 bases between. Written as DNA, the CDR3 is TGTGCCAGCTCACCTCAGGGGGAGACCCAGTACTTC. This gives the protein CASSPQGETQYF. The full variable domain, with the rest looked up from reference TRBV18 and TRBJ2-5, is NAGVMQNPRHLVRRRGQEARLRCSPMKGHSHVYWYRQLPEEGLKFMVYLQKENIIDESGMPKERFSAEFPKEGPSILRIQQVVRGDSAAYFCASSPQGETQYFGPGTRLLVL.

This chain connects TRBV10-3 to TRBJ2-7; D may be TRBD2 (6 bases). The CDR3 loop spans 15 amino acids. Germline CDR1 reads ENHRY; CDR2 reads SYGVKD. The V gene lost 8 bases and the J gene lost 9 bases, with 26 bases spanning the gap. CDR3 residues: CAIRGFGDTSRRQYF. The CDR3 DNA is TGTGCCATCCGGGGGTTCGGCGATACCTCTCGGAGGCAGTACTTC.

In its sample, this clone was seen once. At the DNA level, this CDR3 is encoded by other sequences in the same sample as well. The rearrangement uses TRBV10-3 and TRBJ2-7, with TRBD1 matching over 10 bases. The germline gives CDR1 ENHRY, CDR2 SYGVKD. The CDR3 is made up of 13 amino acids. V shed 8 bases, J shed 1 base, and the junction held 2 bases outside the gene matches. The CDR3 sequence: CAIRDRGSYEQYF. Here the CDR3 DNA reads TGTGCCATCCGGGACAGGGGTTCCTACGAGCAGTACTTC.

The V call is TRBV3-1 (or the pseudogene TRBV3-2), the J call TRBJ2-7; D might be TRBD2 (5 bases). Germline assignment: CDR1 LGHDT and CDR2 YNNKEL (reference sequence). Between the trimmed V and J ends, which lost 4 bases and 7 bases, there was a span of 14 bases. The CDR3 extends over 13 amino acids. The chain's CDR3 is CASSLRTRGEQYF. The DNA of the CDR3 is TGTGCCAGCAGCCTCAGGACGAGAGGGGAGCAGTACTTC.

J is TRBJ2-2 and V is TRBV6-2 or TRBV6-3; D remains ambiguous. This CDR3 is 12 amino acids long. Germline lookup yields CDR1 MNHEY and CDR2 SVGEGT. The germline V and J ends were trimmed by 6 bases and 7 bases, with 9 bases remaining between them. CDR3 DNA: TGTGCCAGCAGCCCTTTTATCGGGGAGCTGTTTTTT. Translated, it gives CASSPFIGELFF.

The chain is built from TRBV30 and TRBJ1-4, with TRBD1 matching 8 bases. Germline V gene data show CDR1 as GTSNPN and CDR2 as SVGIG (reference sequence). Trimming cost V 4 bases and J 8 bases; bases outside gene matches: 9. The CDR3 extends over 14 amino acids. The CDR3 reads CAWNLDRGREKLFF. Written as DNA, the CDR3 is TGTGCCTGGAACCTAGACAGGGGAAGAGAAAAACTGTTTTTT.

A word on this clone: Within the sample, other DNA sequences also encode this same CDR3. The J gene is TRBJ1-1, the V gene TRBV7-9, with D hard to call. Trimming left V 4 bases short and J 1 base short, with 7 bases between. This CDR3 is built from 13 residues. From germline, CDR1 is SEHNR and CDR2 FQNEAQ (reference sequence). CDR3 sequence reads: CASSSRGNTEAFF. Written as DNA, the CDR3 is TGTGCCAGCAGCTCACGGGGGAACACTGAAGCTTTCTTT.

The chain recombines TRBV11-3 with TRBJ2-7; 13 nucleotides match TRBD2. CDR3 length equals 19 residues. Trimming removed 5 bases from V and 4 bases from J; junction bases left unmatched: 17. Germline loops: CDR1 SGHNT, CDR2 YENEEA. In nucleotides, the CDR3 is TGTGCCAGCAGCGCAGGATACCGGACTAGCGGGAGACGCGTTTACGAGCAGTACTTC. Encoded protein: CASSAGYRTSGRRVYEQYF.

V usage is TRBV7-9 and J usage is TRBJ2-1, with no clear D. The CDR3 is made up of 13 amino acids. V lost 5 bases and J lost 8, with 13 bases in between. Per germline, CDR1 SEHNR and CDR2 FQNEAQ (reference sequence). In DNA form, the CDR3 reads TGTGCCAGCAGCCAAGCCCCTGGAGATGAGCAGTTCTTC. This sequence encodes CASSQAPGDEQFF.

This chain joins TRBV6-1 and TRBJ2-3, with unresolved D. CDR1 and CDR2 (germline): MNHNS, SASEGT. The CDR3 is 12 amino acids. V was cut by 3 bases and J by 2 bases, with 3 bases left in between. This CDR3 reads CASSDLTDTQYF. CDR3 nucleotide sequence: TGTGCCAGCAGTGACCTCACAGATACGCAGTATTTT.

The rearrangement links TRBV7-9 to TRBJ2-1, with 8 bases fitting TRBD2. Germline trimming cut 5 bases from V and 2 bases from J; bases unmatched to any gene: 5. CDR1 and CDR2 from the germline V gene are SEHNR and FQNEAQ (reference sequence). The length of the CDR3 is 15 residues. CDR3: CASSPFSGTYNEQFF. As DNA, the CDR3 is TGTGCCAGCAGCCCATTTAGCGGGACCTACAATGAGCAGTTCTTC.

The J gene is TRBJ2-7, the V gene TRBV30, with 7 bases that match TRBD1. The CDR3 is made up of 15 amino acids. V shed 3 bases, J shed 2 bases, and the junction held 10 bases outside the gene matches. Per the germline V gene, CDR1 is GTSNPN and CDR2 is SVGIG (reference sequence). The CDR3 nucleotides read TGTGCCTGGAGGTCCACAGGGGTTGTAACCTACGAGCAGTACTTC. It yields the protein CAWRSTGVVTYEQYF. Combining the CDR3 with reference TRBV30 and TRBJ2-7 gives the whole variable domain SQTIHQWPATLVQPVGSPLSLECTVEGTSNPNLYWYRQAAGRGLQLLFYSVGIGQISSEVPQNLSASRPQDRQFILSSKKLLLSDSGFYLCAWRSTGVVTYEQYFGPGTRLTVT.

The chain carries TRBV6-2 or TRBV6-3 and TRBJ2-5, with TRBD2 identical over 7 bases. The germline gives CDR1 MNHEY, CDR2 SVGEGT. Trimming cost V 7 bases and J 5 bases; bases outside gene matches: 10. This CDR3 is built from 14 residues. The DNA for the CDR3 is TGTGCCAGCACCCCGGGGACTACGAAGGAGACCCAGTACTTC. Protein sequence: CASTPGTTKETQYF.

The rearrangement uses TRBV5-6 and TRBJ1-2, with TRBD1 identical over 9 bases. The CDR3 loop spans 19 amino acids. Germline assignment: CDR1 SGHDT and CDR2 YYEEEE. J gave up 3 bases and V 2 bases, and 17 bases lay outside the gene matches. DNA of the CDR3: TGTGCCAGCAGCTTTTCATGGATCGGACAGGGGAATTTGTACTATGGCTACACCTTC. Translation gives CASSFSWIGQGNLYYGYTF.

In this sample, this clone turned up a few times. The rearrangement links TRBV9 to TRBJ2-7, with 8 nucleotides matching TRBD2. There are 14 residues in the CDR3. The V segment lost 1 base and the J segment 4 bases; nucleotides outside the gene matches: 4. CDR1 SGDLS and CDR2 YYNGEE come from the germline V gene. CDR3 sequence (DNA): TGTGCCAGCAGCGTACGGGAGGGGTATTACGAGCAGTACTTC. The encoded protein is CASSVREGYYEQYF. The variable domain in full, with the rest retrieved from reference TRBV9 and TRBJ2-7, is DSGVTQTPKHLITATGQRVTLRCSPRSGDLSVYWYQQSLDQGLQFLIQYYNGEERAKGNILERFSAQQFPDLHSELNLSSLELGDSALYFCASSVREGYYEQYFGPGTRLTVT.

J is TRBJ2-7 and V is TRBV4-1; D ambiguous. Trimming stripped 0 bases from V and 0 bases from J, with 12 bases between. In germline, CDR1 is MGHRA, CDR2 YSYEKL. The CDR3 sequence is 16 residues long. The CDR3 DNA is TGCGCCAGCAGCCAAGAGTCAGGCAGAAGCTCCTACGAGCAGTACTTC. Protein sequence: CASSQESGRSSYEQYF.

The table lists this clone with a count of one. The rearrangement joins TRBV7-9 to TRBJ2-5, with 8 bases aligning to TRBD2. The V segment lost 1 base and the J segment 2 bases; nucleotides outside the gene matches: 3. The CDR3 runs 15 residues. CDR1 and CDR2 from the germline V gene are SEHNR and FQNEAQ (reference sequence). CDR3 coding DNA: TGTGCCAGCAGCTTAGACGGGAGGGTGCAAGAGACCCAGTACTTC. Translated, it gives CASSLDGRVQETQYF.

The chain joins TRBV7-9 to TRBJ2-7; no clear D gene. The CDR3 runs to 14 residues. Trimming cost V 6 bases and J 2 bases, with 14 bases left between them. The germline CDR1 and CDR2 sequences are SEHNR and FQNEAQ (reference sequence). The CDR3 spells CASSLDGETYEQYF. The CDR3 DNA follows: TGTGCCAGCAGTCTAGACGGAGAAACCTACGAGCAGTACTTC.

The rearrangement links TRBV11-2 to TRBJ1-1, with D maybe TRBD1 (5 bases). V was clipped by 1 base and J by 0 bases, with 15 bases between them. The CDR3 is 17 amino acids. The V gene's germline CDR1 is SGHAT and CDR2 FQNNGV. The CDR3 here is CASSLGVGENMNTEAFF. The CDR3 DNA reads TGTGCCAGCAGCTTAGGCGTAGGGGAAAACATGAACACTGAAGCTTTCTTT.

CDR3 sequence (DNA): TGTGCCAGCAGTGCTAGCCCCGGGACTAGTTTCTACAATGAGCAGTTCTTC. It yields the protein CASSASPGTSFYNEQFF. The rearrangement joins TRBV6-1 to TRBJ2-1; 8 bases line up with TRBD2. The germline gives CDR1 MNHNS, CDR2 SASEGT. This CDR3 is built from 17 residues. V was pared by 4 bases and J by 3 bases, with 11 bases of the junction left unmatched.

This chain connects TRBV28 to TRBJ2-6; D is perhaps TRBD1 (5 bases). The CDR3 runs 16 residues. Germline V gives CDR1 MDHEN, CDR2 SYDVKM. Trimming cost V 3 bases and J 2 bases, with 11 bases left between them. The CDR3 region has the DNA TGTGCCAGCAGTTTTCAGGGAACAGCTGGGGCCAACGTCCTGACTTTC. It translates to CASSFQGTAGANVLTF.

The genes are TRBV4-3 and TRBJ1-1; 7 bases line up with TRBD1. V shed 0 bases, J shed 2 bases, and the junction held 3 bases outside the gene matches. The CDR3 contains 15 residues. Germline V gene lookup returns CDR1 LGHNA and CDR2 YSLEER. CDR3 coding DNA: TGCGCCAGCAGCCAAGATGACAGGGAAAACACTGAAGCTTTCTTT. Translation gives CASSQDDRENTEAFF.

The rearrangement links TRBV27 to TRBJ1-2; the D gene is possibly TRBD1 (5 bases). Trimming stripped 0 bases from V and 5 bases from J, with 13 bases between. The CDR3 consists of 15 residues. Germline V CDR1 and CDR2: MNHEY, SMNVEV (reference sequence). The CDR3 DNA follows: TGTGCCAGCAGTTTATCGTTGCGGGGCCGGTATGGCTACACCTTC. As protein: CASSLSLRGRYGYTF.

The CDR3 DNA reads TGTGCCAGCACTAGCGGGAGACGCAATGAGCAGTTCTTC. Protein product: CASTSGRRNEQFF. The chain carries TRBV7-9 and TRBJ2-1; 10 nucleotides agree with TRBD2. Germline loops: CDR1 SEHNR, CDR2 FQNEAQ (reference sequence). The CDR3 is 13 residues long. J was trimmed by 6 bases and V by 7 bases; bases with no gene match: 3. Full variable domain (remainder filled in from reference TRBV7-9 and TRBJ2-1): DTGVSQNPRHKITKRGQNVTFRCDPISEHNRLYWYRQTLGQGPEFLTYFQNEAQLEKSRLLSDRFSAERPKGSFSTLEIQRTEQGDSAMYLCASTSGRRNEQFFGPGTRLTVL.

The chain uses TRBV5-5 and TRBJ2-1; 11 bases are shared with TRBD2. V gave up 0 bases and J gave up 9 bases; unmatched junction bases: 8. Per the germline V gene, CDR1 is SGHKS and CDR2 is YYEKEE (reference sequence). The CDR3 is 16 amino acids. The chain's CDR3 is CASSLVLAGGTGEQFF. In DNA, the CDR3 is TGTGCCAGCAGCTTGGTGCTAGCGGGGGGTACCGGTGAGCAGTTCTTC.

V usage is TRBV19 and J usage is TRBJ1-1; the match to TRBD1 covers 7 bases. The V gene end was trimmed by 9 bases and the J gene end by 8 bases; junction bases not matched to a gene: 15. Germline CDR1 LNHDA, CDR2 SQIVND (reference sequence). The CDR3 spans 14 residues. The CDR3, as DNA: TGTGCCAGCCAAGACAGGGTCACTGGGGAAGAAGCTTTCTTT. Protein product: CASQDRVTGEEAFF.